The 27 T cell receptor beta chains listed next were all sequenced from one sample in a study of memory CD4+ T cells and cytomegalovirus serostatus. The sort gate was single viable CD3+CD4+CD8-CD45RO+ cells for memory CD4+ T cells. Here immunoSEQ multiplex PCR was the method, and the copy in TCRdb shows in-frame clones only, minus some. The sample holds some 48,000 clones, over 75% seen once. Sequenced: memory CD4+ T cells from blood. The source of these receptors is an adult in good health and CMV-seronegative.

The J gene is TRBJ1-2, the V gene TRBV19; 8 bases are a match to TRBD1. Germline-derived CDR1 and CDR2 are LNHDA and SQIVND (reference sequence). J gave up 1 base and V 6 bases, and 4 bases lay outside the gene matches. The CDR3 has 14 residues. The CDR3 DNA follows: TGTGCCAGTAGAGGGACAGGATTTAACTATGGCTACACCTTC. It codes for CASRGTGFNYGYTF.

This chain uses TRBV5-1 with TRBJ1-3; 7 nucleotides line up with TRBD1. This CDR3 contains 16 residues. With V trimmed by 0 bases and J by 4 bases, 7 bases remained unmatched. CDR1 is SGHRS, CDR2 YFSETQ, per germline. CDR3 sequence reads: CASSLGRDRAGNTIYF. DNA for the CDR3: TGCGCCAGCAGCTTGGGACGAGACAGGGCCGGAAACACCATATATTTT.

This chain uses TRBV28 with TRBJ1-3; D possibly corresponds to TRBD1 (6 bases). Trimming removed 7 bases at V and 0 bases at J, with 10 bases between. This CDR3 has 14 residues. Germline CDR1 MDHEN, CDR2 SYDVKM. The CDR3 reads CASNIQGSGNTIYF. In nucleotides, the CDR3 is TGTGCCAGCAACATACAGGGCTCTGGAAACACCATATATTTT.

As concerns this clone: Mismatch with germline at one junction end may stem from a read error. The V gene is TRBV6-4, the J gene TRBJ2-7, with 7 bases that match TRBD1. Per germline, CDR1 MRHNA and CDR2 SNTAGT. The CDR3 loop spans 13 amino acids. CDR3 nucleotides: TGTGCCAGCAGTGGCAACCAAAACAGGGGTAGGCACTTC. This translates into CASSGNQNRGRHF.

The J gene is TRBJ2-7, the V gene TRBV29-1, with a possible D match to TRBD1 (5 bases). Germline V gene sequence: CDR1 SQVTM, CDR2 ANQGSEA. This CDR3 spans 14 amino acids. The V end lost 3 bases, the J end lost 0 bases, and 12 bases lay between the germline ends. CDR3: CSVEVGASSYEQYF. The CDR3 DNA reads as TGCAGCGTTGAGGTAGGGGCAAGCTCCTACGAGCAGTACTTC.

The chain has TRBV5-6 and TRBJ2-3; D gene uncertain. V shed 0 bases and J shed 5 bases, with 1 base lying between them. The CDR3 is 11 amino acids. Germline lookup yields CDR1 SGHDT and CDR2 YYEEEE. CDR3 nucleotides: TGTGCCAGCAGCTTGGGAGATACGCAGTATTTT. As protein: CASSLGDTQYF. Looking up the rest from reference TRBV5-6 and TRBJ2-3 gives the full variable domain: DAGVTQSPTHLIKTRGQQVTLRCSPKSGHDTVSWYQQALGQGPQFIFQYYEEEERQRGNFPDRFSGHQFPNYSSELNVNALLLGDSALYLCASSLGDTQYFGPGTRLTVL.

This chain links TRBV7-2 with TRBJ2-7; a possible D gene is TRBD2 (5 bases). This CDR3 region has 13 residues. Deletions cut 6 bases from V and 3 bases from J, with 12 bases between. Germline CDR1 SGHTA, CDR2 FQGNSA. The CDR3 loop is CASSHPRVYEQYF. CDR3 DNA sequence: TGTGCCAGCAGTCACCCGAGGGTCTACGAGCAGTACTTC.

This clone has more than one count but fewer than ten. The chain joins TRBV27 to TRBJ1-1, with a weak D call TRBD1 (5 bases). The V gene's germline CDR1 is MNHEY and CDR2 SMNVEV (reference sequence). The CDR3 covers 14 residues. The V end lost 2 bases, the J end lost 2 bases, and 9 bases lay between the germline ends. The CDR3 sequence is CASSLQGSNTEAFF. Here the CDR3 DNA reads TGTGCCAGCAGTTTACAGGGTAGTAACACTGAAGCTTTCTTT.

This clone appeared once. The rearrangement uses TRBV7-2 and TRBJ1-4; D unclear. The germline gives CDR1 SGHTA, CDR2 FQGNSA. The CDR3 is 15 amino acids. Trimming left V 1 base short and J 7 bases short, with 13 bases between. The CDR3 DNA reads TGTGCCAGCAGCTTAGTGGGTGGGAAGGGTGAAAAACTGTTTTTT. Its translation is CASSLVGGKGEKLFF.

The CDR3 here is CASSYQQGNEQFF. CDR3 bases: TGTGCCAGCAGTTACCAACAGGGGAATGAGCAGTTCTTC. V gene TRBV6-6 combines with J gene TRBJ2-1; 7 bases match TRBD1. Per germline, CDR1 MNHNY and CDR2 SVGAGI (reference sequence). Trimming took 2 bases from V and 7 from J; bases not matched to a gene: 2. The CDR3 is made up of 13 amino acids.

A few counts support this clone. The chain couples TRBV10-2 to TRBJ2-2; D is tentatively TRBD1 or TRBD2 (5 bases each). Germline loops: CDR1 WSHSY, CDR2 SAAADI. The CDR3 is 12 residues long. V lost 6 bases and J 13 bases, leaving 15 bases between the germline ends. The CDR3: CASSSGTRGLFF. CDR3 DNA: TGCGCCAGCAGCTCAGGAACGAGGGGGCTGTTTTTT.

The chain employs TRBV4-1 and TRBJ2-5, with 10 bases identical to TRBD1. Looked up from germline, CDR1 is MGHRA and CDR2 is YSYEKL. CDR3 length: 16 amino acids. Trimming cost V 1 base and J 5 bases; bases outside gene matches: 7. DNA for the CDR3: TGCGCCAGCAGCCAAGGGCCGGGACAGGGGCGCGAGACCCAGTACTTC. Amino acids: CASSQGPGQGRETQYF.

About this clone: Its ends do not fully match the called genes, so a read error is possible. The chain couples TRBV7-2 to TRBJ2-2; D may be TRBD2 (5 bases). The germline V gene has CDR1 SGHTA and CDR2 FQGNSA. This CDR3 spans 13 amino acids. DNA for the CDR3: TGTGCCAGCAGCTTCGGGAACGCCGGGGAGCTGTTTTTT. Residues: CASSFGNAGELFF.

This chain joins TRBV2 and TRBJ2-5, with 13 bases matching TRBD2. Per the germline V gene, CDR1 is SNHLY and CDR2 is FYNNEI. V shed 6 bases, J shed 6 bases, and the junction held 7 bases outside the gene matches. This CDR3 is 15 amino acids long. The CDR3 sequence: CASRPGTSGVKTQYF. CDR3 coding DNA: TGTGCCAGCAGGCCCGGGACTAGCGGGGTGAAGACCCAGTACTTC.

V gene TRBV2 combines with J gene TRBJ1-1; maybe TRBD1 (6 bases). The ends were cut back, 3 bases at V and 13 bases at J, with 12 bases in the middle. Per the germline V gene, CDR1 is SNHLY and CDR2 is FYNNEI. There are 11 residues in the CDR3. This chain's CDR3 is CASSDRGRVFF. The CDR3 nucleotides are TGTGCCAGCAGTGACCGGGGGCGAGTTTTCTTT. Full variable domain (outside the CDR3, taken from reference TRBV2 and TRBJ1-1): EPEVTQTPSHQVTQMGQEVILRCVPISNHLYFYWYRQILGQKVEFLVSFYNNEISEKSEIFDDQFSVERPDGSNFTLKIRSTKLEDSAMYFCASSDRGRVFFGQGTRLTVV.

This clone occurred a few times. The CDR3 here is CASSHGQETNYGYTF. CDR3 in DNA: TGCGCCAGCAGCCACGGACAGGAAACTAACTATGGCTACACCTTC. V gene TRBV4-1 combines with J gene TRBJ1-2, with TRBD1 matching over 7 bases. V lost 3 bases, J lost 0 bases, and 4 bases stayed unmatched. Germline V gives CDR1 MGHRA, CDR2 YSYEKL. The CDR3 extends over 15 amino acids.

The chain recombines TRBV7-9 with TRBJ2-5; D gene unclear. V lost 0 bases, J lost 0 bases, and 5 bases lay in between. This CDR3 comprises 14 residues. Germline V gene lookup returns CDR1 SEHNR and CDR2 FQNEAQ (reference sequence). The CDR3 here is CASSLASDQETQYF. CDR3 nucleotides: TGTGCCAGCAGCTTAGCCTCGGACCAAGAGACCCAGTACTTC.

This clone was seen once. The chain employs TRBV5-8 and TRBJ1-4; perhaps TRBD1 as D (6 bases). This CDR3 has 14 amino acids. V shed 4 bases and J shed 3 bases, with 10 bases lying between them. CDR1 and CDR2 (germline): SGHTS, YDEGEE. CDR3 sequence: CASSREGANEKLFF. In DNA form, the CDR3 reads TGTGCCAGCAGCCGTGAGGGGGCTAATGAAAAACTGTTTTTT.

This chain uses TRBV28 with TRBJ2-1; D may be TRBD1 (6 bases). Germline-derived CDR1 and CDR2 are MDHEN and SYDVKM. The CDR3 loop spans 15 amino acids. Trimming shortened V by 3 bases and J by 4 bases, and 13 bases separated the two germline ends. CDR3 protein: CASSFQGISYNEQFF. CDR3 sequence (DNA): TGTGCCAGCAGTTTTCAGGGGATCTCATACAATGAGCAGTTCTTC. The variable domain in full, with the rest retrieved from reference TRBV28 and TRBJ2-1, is DVKVTQSSRYLVKRTGEKVFLECVQDMDHENMFWYRQDPGLGLRLIYFSYDVKMKEKGDIPEGYSVSREKKERFSLILESASTNQTSMYLCASSFQGISYNEQFFGPGTRLTVL.

DNA of the CDR3: TGTGCCTCCGAAGGGCCAGACTATAGCAATCAGCCCCAGCATTTT. This encodes CASEGPDYSNQPQHF. This chain uses TRBV19 with TRBJ1-5; D is uncertain. The CDR3 is made up of 15 amino acids. Germline CDR1 and CDR2: LNHDA and SQIVND (reference sequence). The ends were cut back, 11 bases at V and 0 bases at J, with 17 bases in the middle.

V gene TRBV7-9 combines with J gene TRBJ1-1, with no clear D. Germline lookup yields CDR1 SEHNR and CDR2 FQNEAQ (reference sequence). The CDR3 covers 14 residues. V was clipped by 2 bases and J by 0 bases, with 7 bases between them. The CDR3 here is CASSLRGMNTEAFF. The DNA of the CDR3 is TGTGCCAGCAGCTTAAGAGGGATGAACACTGAAGCTTTCTTT.

The CDR3 DNA sequence: TGTGCCTGGAAACTTGCTAGCACAGATACGCAGTATTTT. This codes for CAWKLASTDTQYF. The chain uses TRBV30 and TRBJ2-3; D gene uncertain. V lost 4 bases and J lost 0, with 8 bases in between. The germline V gene has CDR1 GTSNPN and CDR2 SVGIG (reference sequence). The CDR3 runs 13 residues.

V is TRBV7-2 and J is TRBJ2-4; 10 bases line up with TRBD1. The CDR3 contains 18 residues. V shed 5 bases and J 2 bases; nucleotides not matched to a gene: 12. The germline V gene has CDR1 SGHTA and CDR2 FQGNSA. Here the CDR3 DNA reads TGTGCCAGCAGCACACCTGCTCGGGACAGGGGCCCCAAAAACATTCAGTACTTC. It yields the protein CASSTPARDRGPKNIQYF.

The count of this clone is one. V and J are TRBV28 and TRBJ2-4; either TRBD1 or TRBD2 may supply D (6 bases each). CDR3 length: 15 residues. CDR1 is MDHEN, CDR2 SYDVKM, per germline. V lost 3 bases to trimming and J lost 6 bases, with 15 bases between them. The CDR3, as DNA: TGTGCCAGCAGTTTGGGGGGCGGGAAGGGAAACATTCAGTACTTC. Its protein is CASSLGGGKGNIQYF.

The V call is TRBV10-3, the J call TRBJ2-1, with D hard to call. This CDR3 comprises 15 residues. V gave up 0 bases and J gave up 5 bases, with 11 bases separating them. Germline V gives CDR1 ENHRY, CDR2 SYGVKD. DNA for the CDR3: TGTGCCATCAGTGAGTCATCGGCAACAAACAATGAGCAGTTCTTC. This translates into CAISESSATNNEQFF.

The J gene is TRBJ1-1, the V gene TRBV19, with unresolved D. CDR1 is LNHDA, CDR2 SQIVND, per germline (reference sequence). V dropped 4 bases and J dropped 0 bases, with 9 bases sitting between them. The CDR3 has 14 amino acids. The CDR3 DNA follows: TGTGCCAGTAGTACTGTCAGATTGAACACTGAAGCTTTCTTT. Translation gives CASSTVRLNTEAFF.

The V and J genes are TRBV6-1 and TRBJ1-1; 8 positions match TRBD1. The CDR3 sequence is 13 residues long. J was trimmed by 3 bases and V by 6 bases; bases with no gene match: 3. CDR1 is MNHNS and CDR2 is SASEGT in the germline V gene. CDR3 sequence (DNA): TGTGCCAGCAGATGGACAGGGCACACTGAAGCTTTCTTT. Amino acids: CASRWTGHTEAFF.